This TCR beta chain was identified in a study of cytomegalovirus exposure and HLA in healthy donors. Researchers ran the PCR with 60 Vbeta and 13 Jbeta primers. Repertoires were generated with immunoSEQ multiplex PCR, while TCRdb's copy carries only in-frame clones and drops some. The sample yields about 170,000 clones, under 80% seen once. Donors counted as nominally healthy when sampled, yet unrecorded immune exposures were likely. There are 16 residues in the CDR3. V was pared by 0 bases and J by 2 bases, with 3 bases of the junction left unmatched. Germline V lookup: CDR1 SGHTA, CDR2 FQGNSA. Specimen: PBMCs. The rearrangement links TRBV7-2 to TRBJ2-5, with 10 bases aligning to TRBD2. The receptor comes from a human donor in good health. CDR3 DNA sequence: TGTGCCAGCAGCTTAGCAAGCGGGGGGGTACAAGAGACCCAGTACTTC. Its translation is CASSLASGGVQETQYF.